The entry below describes one T cell receptor (beta chain). Its specificity is unknown. With a J-beta primer mix and a sample-barcoded 5' primer, a second PCR ran about 7 to 12 cycles. Researchers report that a template-switch adaptor with 12 random nucleotides tagged each cDNA molecule. TCRdb re-called the 5' RACE reads with MiXCR, one entry per CDR3 protein. The data show hundreds of thousands of distinct CDR3 sequences, 35% to 40% seen once. The ends lost 3 bases at V and 8 bases at J; junction bases unmatched: 7. This CDR3 is built from 13 residues. Looked up from germline, CDR1 is DFQATT and CDR2 is SNEGSKA (reference sequence). The data originate from a study of blood T cells in healthy people across ages. The study's findings and limits: Diversity figures derived from one million T cells were judged to underestimate the true value.

Sequencing used blood. This chain connects TRBV20-1 to TRBJ1-2; TRBD1 aligns across 9 bases. The clonotype comes from a man between 18 and 35 years old in good health. The CDR3 coding sequence is TGCAGTGCTAGCCTGACAGGGGGTAGGGGCTACACCTTC. Translated, it gives CSASLTGGRGYTF.